The T cell receptor beta chain described here comes from a study of Graves' ophthalmopathy and Graves' hyperthyroidism. RNA transcripts served as template for amplifying TCR beta CDR3 sequences. In the first round, RT-PCR was carried out with HTBI primers, and a multiplex PCR formed the second round. MiXCR was run by TCRdb on the multiplex PCR reads, yielding one entry per CDR3 protein. Of about 210,000 distinct CDR3 sequences listed, approximately 29% are singletons. Moderately to severely active ophthalmopathy under 3 months, CAS at least 3, NOSPECS at least 4. Exclusion criteria comprised other autoimmune diseases, uncontrolled infections, pregnancy or lactation in patients. Reliance was placed on clinical symptoms, serum thyroxine, TRAb, thyroid ultrasound and orbital computed tomography for diagnosis. This clonotype was recorded many times. Its target is not known. There are 15 residues in the CDR3. Germline lookup yields CDR1 DFQATT and CDR2 SNEGSKA (reference sequence). The V segment lost 2 bases and the J segment 3 bases; nucleotides outside the gene matches: 6.

Study findings and constraints: In blood, most expanded thyroid clonotypes above 0.001 frequency were also detected.

This receptor was identified in a man aged 50 to 59 with Graves' ophthalmopathy. The sequenced sample consisted of peripheral blood. J is TRBJ2-2 and V is TRBV20-1, with 7 bases that match TRBD1. CDR3 residues: CSARSQGSYTGELFF. The CDR3 coding sequence is TGCAGTGCTAGATCACAGGGGTCCTACACCGGGGAGCTGTTTTTT.